This T cell receptor (beta chain) was captured by sequencing in a study of OX40 agonist ivuxolimab in advanced cancers. The repertoire was sequenced with immunoSEQ multiplex PCR; TCRdb's copy has only in-frame clones and lacks some. The sample holds tens of thousands of clones, roughly 90% seen once. As regards this clone: What it recognizes is unknown.

This CDR3 is 14 amino acids long. Germline V gives CDR1 ENHRY, CDR2 SYGVKD. Trimming left V 0 bases short and J 4 bases short, with 10 bases between. Points from the study as a whole: At 0.1 to 3.0 mg/kg and by week 6, clonal expansion occurred in CD4+ and CD8+ blood T cells. CD8+ T cells averaged more expanded clones than CD4+.

The rearrangement joins TRBV10-3 to TRBJ2-7, with D hard to call. This clonotype originated in an adult with an advanced solid tumor such as melanoma, head and neck, liver or kidney cancer. The sample here was CD4+ or CD8+ T cells sorted from blood, taken in a trial of the OX40 agonist ivuxolimab. The CDR3 nucleotides are TGTGCCATCAGTGAGTCGAATCTGAAATACGAGCAGTACTTC. Protein product: CAISESNLKYEQYF.